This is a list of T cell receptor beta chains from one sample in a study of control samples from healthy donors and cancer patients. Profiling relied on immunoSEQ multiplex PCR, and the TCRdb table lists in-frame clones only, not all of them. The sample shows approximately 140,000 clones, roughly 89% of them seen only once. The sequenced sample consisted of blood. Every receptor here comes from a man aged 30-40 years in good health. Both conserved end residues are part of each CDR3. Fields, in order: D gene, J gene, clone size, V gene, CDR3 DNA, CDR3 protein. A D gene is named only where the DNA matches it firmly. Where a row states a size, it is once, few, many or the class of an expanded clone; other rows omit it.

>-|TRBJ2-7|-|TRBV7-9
TGTGCCAGCAGCTTACCACTAAATCTTCAGTACTTC
CASSLPLNLQYF
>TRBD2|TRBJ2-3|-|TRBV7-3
TGTGCCAGCAGCTTAAACCCTGGGACTAGCGGGAGGGGGTTGGTTTGGAGAGATACGCAGTATTTT
CASSLNPGTSGRGLVWRDTQYF
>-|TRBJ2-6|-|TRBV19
TGTGCCAGTAGTATAAACTCTGGGGCCAACGTCCTGACTTTC
CASSINSGANVLTF
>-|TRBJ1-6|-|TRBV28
TGTGCCAGCACAACAGGAGATTATAATTCACCCCTCCACTTT
CASTTGDYNSPLHF
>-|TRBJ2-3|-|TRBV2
TGTGCCAGCAGTGAAGCGGGGGAGTTCGTTTATACGCAGTATTTT
CASSEAGEFVYTQYF
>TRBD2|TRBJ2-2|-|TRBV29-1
TGCAGCGCCGGGACTAGCGGGAGCGCCGGGGAGCTGTTTTTT
CSAGTSGSAGELFF
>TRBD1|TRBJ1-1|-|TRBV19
TGTGCCAGTAGCCAGACAGGGTTTCATGAAGCTTTCTTT
CASSQTGFHEAFF
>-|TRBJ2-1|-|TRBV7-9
TGTGCCAGCAGCTTATTAACCGACTCCTACAATGAGCAGTTCTTC
CASSLLTDSYNEQFF
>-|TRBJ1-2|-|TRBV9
TGTGCCAGCAGCCCCCCGGTGAGGTGGTACTACACCTTC
CASSPPVRWYYTF
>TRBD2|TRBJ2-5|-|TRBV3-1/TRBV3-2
TGTGCCAGCAGCCACTTTAGCGGGAGTCGAGAGACCCAGTACTTC
CASSHFSGSRETQYF
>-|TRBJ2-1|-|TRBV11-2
TGTGCCAGCAGTAGACTAGTGCGTGAGCAGTTCTTC
CASSRLVREQFF
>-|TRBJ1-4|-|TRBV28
TGTGCCAGCTCAGGAACTAATGAAAAACTGTTTTTT
CASSGTNEKLFF
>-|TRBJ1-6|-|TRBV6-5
TGTGCCAGCAGCTGGACGGCGCGTTCACCCCTCCACTTT
CASSWTARSPLHF
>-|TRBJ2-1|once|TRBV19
TGTGCCAGTAGGGGGGTTAATGAGCAGTTCTTC
CASRGVNEQFF
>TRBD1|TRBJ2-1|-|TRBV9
TGTGCCAGCAGCGTAGTGCCTTTCTCGGAGGGACAGGGAAACAATGAGCAGTTCTTC
CASSVVPFSEGQGNNEQFF
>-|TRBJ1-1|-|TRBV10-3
TGTGCCATCAGTGAGACCGGGCCTGGAGCTTTCTTT
CAISETGPGAFF
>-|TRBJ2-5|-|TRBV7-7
TGTGCTAGCAGCTTGATATACCAAGAGACCCAGTACTTC
CASSLIYQETQYF
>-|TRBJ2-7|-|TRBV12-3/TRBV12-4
TGTGCCAGCAGTTTGAGTGACGAGCAGTACTTC
CASSLSDEQYF
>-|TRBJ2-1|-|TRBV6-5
TGTGCCAGCAGTAAACCACTGAGCTCCTACAATGAGCAGTTCTTC
CASSKPLSSYNEQFF
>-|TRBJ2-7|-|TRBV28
TGTGCCAGCGGGAGCCTTTCCTACGAGCAGTACTTC
CASGSLSYEQYF
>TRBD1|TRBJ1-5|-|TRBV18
TGTGCCAGCACGCGCGGACAGGGGAATCAGCCCCAGCATTTT
CASTRGQGNQPQHF
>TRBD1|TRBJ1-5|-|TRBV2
TGTGCCAGCAGAGGACAGGGCGGCAATCAGCCCCAGCATTTT
CASRGQGGNQPQHF
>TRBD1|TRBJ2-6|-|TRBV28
TGTGCCAGCAGTACTCGGGACAGTTCTCTGCCCCTGACTTTC
CASSTRDSSLPLTF
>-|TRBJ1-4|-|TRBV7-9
TGTGCCAGCAGCTCCCCAAAGGGGAGGCTGTTTTTT
CASSSPKGRLFF
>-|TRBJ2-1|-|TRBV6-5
TGTGCCAACCAAAGTCCGAAGGATGAGCAGTTCTTC
CANQSPKDEQFF
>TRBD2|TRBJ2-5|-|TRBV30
TGTGCCTGGAGTCAAGGATCGGGAGGGCCCTCAGAGACCCAGTACTTC
CAWSQGSGGPSETQYF
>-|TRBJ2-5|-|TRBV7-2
TGTGCCAGCAGCTTAGCGAGGAGGGGTTGGGAGACCCAGTACTTC
CASSLARRGWETQYF
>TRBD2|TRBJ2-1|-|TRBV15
TGTGCCACCAGCAGGGGGACTAGCCTAAATTACAATGAGCAGTTCTTC
CATSRGTSLNYNEQFF
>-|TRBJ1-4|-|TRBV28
TGTGCCAGCAGTCCCCCGAGAGGGGGGGGAGAAAAACTGTTTTTT
CASSPPRGGGEKLFF
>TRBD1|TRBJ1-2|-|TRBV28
TGTGCCAGCCGAGGGGGCAGAGACTATGGCTACACCTTC
CASRGGRDYGYTF
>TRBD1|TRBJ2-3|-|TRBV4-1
TGCGCCAGCAGCCAAAAAAGGGGACAGGGGGCGACGACAGATACGCAGTATTTT
CASSQKRGQGATTDTQYF
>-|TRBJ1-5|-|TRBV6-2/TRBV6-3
TGTGCCAGCAGTTACTCAGATCAGCCCCAGCATTTT
CASSYSDQPQHF
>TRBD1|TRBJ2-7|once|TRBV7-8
TGTGCCAGCAGCCAGCACAGGGGATCCTACGAGCAGTACTTC
CASSQHRGSYEQYF
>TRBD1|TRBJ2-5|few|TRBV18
TGTGCCAGCTCACCCCTAGACGGGACAGACCAAGAGACCCAGTACTTC
CASSPLDGTDQETQYF
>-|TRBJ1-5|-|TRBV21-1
TGTGCCAGCAGCAAAGGTCCTCCTTTTAGCAATCAGCCCCAGCATTTT
CASSKGPPFSNQPQHF
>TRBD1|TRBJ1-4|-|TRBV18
TGTGCCAGCTCACCGGGACAGGTTGCAACTAATGAAAAACTGTTTTTT
CASSPGQVATNEKLFF
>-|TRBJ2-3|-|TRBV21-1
TGTGCCAGCAGCAAAGCTGAGACAGGGGACCTCACAGATACGCAGTATTTT
CASSKAETGDLTDTQYF
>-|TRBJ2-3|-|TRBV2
TGTGCCAGCCGGACGAGAGTGGATACGCAGTATTTT
CASRTRVDTQYF
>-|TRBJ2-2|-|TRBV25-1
TGTGCCAGCAATGGTCTGGGGCAGGCCGGGGAGCTGTTTTTT
CASNGLGQAGELFF
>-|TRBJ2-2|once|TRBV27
TGTGCCAGCAGTTTAACGAGTTTAACCGGGGAGCTGTTTTTT
CASSLTSLTGELFF
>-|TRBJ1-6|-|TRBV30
TGTGCCTGGGGAGGGGGGAGCTCCTATAATTCACCCCTCCACTTT
CAWGGGSSYNSPLHF
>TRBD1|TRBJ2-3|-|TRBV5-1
TGCGCCAGCAGCTTGCGCGGACAGGGGTTCGGAGATACGCAGTATTTT
CASSLRGQGFGDTQYF
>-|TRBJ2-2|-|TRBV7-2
TGTGCCAGCAGCCTAATGAGGGTGGACACCGGGGAGCTGTTTTTT
CASSLMRVDTGELFF
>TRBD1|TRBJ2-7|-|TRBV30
TGTGCCTGGGCAGATGGACAGGGGGCCTACGAGCAGTACTTC
CAWADGQGAYEQYF
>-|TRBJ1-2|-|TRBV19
TGTGCCAGTAGTATCTTGGGGGATGGCTACACCTTC
CASSILGDGYTF
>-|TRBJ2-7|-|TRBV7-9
TGTGCCAGCAGCCCGGTAGAAGGAGCGACTGTTTTCGAGCAGTACTTC
CASSPVEGATVFEQYF
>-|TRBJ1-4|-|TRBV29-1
TGCAGCGGACAGCAGGGTGGTGAAAAACTGTTTTTT
CSGQQGGEKLFF
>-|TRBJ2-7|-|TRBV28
TGTGCCAGCAGTCCTACTGGGGTCTCCCAAGGGCCCTACGAGCAGTACTTC
CASSPTGVSQGPYEQYF